Following are 28 T cell receptor beta chains from one sample sequenced in a study of blood T cell repertoires in COVID-19. TCRdb keeps only in-frame clones here, not all; method: immunoSEQ multiplex PCR. The data hold around 76,000 clones, with around 83% observed a single time. The sequencing input was peripheral blood. The receptors were gathered from a man younger than 40 with COVID-19, enrolled during active disease.

The sample holds a few counts of this clone. The chain uses TRBV28 and TRBJ1-5; no firm D call. CDR1 and CDR2 (germline): MDHEN, SYDVKM. The CDR3 loop spans 15 amino acids. V lost 6 bases and J 1 base, leaving 13 bases between the germline ends. The CDR3 DNA follows: TGTGCCAGCAGGTCCCCTAAGTTGAGCAATCAGCCCCAGCATTTT. Its translation: CASRSPKLSNQPQHF. The complete variable domain, with remaining parts taken from reference TRBV28 and TRBJ1-5, reads DVKVTQSSRYLVKRTGEKVFLECVQDMDHENMFWYRQDPGLGLRLIYFSYDVKMKEKGDIPEGYSVSREKKERFSLILESASTNQTSMYLCASRSPKLSNQPQHFGDGTRLSIL.

This chain joins TRBV6-6 and TRBJ1-1, with 9 bases aligning to TRBD1. The CDR3 has 16 amino acids. The germline gives CDR1 MNHNY, CDR2 SVGAGI (reference sequence). V gave up 5 bases and J gave up 6 bases; unmatched junction bases: 13. CDR3 residues: CASSRGTGTGSSEAFF. The CDR3 nucleotides read TGTGCCAGCAGTCGAGGGACAGGGACGGGGTCCTCTGAAGCTTTCTTT.

V gene TRBV20-1 combines with J gene TRBJ1-1; D is ambiguous. V was trimmed by 3 bases and J by 8 bases, leaving 10 bases between them. The CDR3 consists of 11 residues. Germline loops: CDR1 DFQATT, CDR2 SNEGSKA (reference sequence). CDR3 in amino acids: CSASGHSEAFF. The CDR3 coding sequence is TGCAGTGCTAGTGGCCACAGCGAAGCTTTCTTT.

The rearrangement links TRBV9 to TRBJ1-1; TRBD1 agrees at 7 bases. Germline CDR1 SGDLS, CDR2 YYNGEE. The trim removed 7 bases at V and 1 base at J, leaving 4 bases unmatched. This CDR3 spans 13 amino acids. CDR3 sequence (DNA): TGTGCCAGCGTCGGACAGGAGAACACTGAAGCTTTCTTT. Translating gives CASVGQENTEAFF.

The V gene is TRBV27, the J gene TRBJ1-6, with no clear D. Looked up from germline, CDR1 is MNHEY and CDR2 is SMNVEV (reference sequence). V lost 1 base, J lost 7 bases, and 8 bases lay in between. This CDR3 has 14 amino acids. The CDR3 nucleotides are TGTGCCAGCAGTTTATTAGGGAGCAATTCACCCCTCCACTTT. The encoded protein is CASSLLGSNSPLHF.

This clone was recorded a few times. The rearrangement links TRBV20-1 to TRBJ1-2, with D hard to call. The ends were cut back, 6 bases at V and 5 bases at J, with 10 bases in the middle. This CDR3 comprises 11 residues. Germline-derived CDR1 and CDR2 are DFQATT and SNEGSKA (reference sequence). The CDR3 here is CSARSGYGYTF. CDR3 DNA sequence: TGCAGTGCCAGATCGGGGTATGGCTACACCTTC.

A few counts support this clone. The chain joins TRBV11-2 to TRBJ1-4; D call uncertain. CDR1 and CDR2 from the germline V gene are SGHAT and FQNNGV. This CDR3 spans 13 amino acids. The germline V and J ends were trimmed by 8 bases and 10 bases, with 17 bases remaining between them. CDR3 amino acids: CASSRALEGKLFF. The CDR3 region has the DNA TGTGCCAGCTCGAGGGCCTTAGAGGGAAAACTGTTTTTT.

V and J are TRBV19 and TRBJ1-1; unclear D gene. Trimming took 6 bases from V and 1 from J, leaving 12 bases between them. The germline gives CDR1 LNHDA, CDR2 SQIVND (reference sequence). The CDR3 consists of 14 residues. The CDR3 DNA reads as TGTGCCAGTAGACCTCGTCGGGAGAACACTGAAGCTTTCTTT. The encoded protein is CASRPRRENTEAFF.

This clone has just one count. The chain recombines TRBV5-4 with TRBJ1-2; D remains ambiguous. CDR3 length: 13 residues. Germline V gene lookup returns CDR1 SGHNT and CDR2 YYREEE (reference sequence). Deletions cut 9 bases from V and 3 bases from J, with 15 bases between. CDR3 in amino acids: CAIIAVFYYGYTF. In DNA form, the CDR3 reads TGTGCCATCATCGCGGTGTTTTACTATGGCTACACCTTC.

This clone was found once. This chain connects TRBV2 to TRBJ1-3; 7 bases align to TRBD1. The V and J ends lost 4 bases and 0 bases, in that order; junction bases with no gene match: 6. Germline V gives CDR1 SNHLY, CDR2 FYNNEI. The CDR3 sequence is 16 residues long. The CDR3 reads CASSARDSNSGNTIYF. In DNA, the CDR3 is TGTGCCAGCAGTGCCCGGGACAGTAACTCTGGAAACACCATATATTTT.

The chain employs TRBV10-3 and TRBJ2-2; D perhaps matches TRBD2 (7 bases). Trimming removed 7 bases at V and 3 bases at J, with 15 bases between. CDR1 is ENHRY and CDR2 is SYGVKD in the germline V gene. The CDR3 has 15 amino acids. In DNA form, the CDR3 reads TGTGCCATCATGCCGGGGGGCTCGTACACCGGGGAGCTGTTTTTT. It specifies CAIMPGGSYTGELFF.

The chain joins TRBV5-1 to TRBJ2-7, with 9 bases matching TRBD1. The CDR3 length is 16 residues. Germline values: CDR1 SGHRS, CDR2 YFSETQ. J was trimmed by 3 bases and V by 3 bases; bases with no gene match: 10. The CDR3, as DNA: TGCGCCAGCAGCTCTAATCCGGCGGGACAGGGCTACGAGCAGTACTTC. Protein: CASSSNPAGQGYEQYF.

The chain employs TRBV18 and TRBJ2-5; D may be TRBD2 (5 bases). CDR3 length equals 15 residues. Germline V gene sequence: CDR1 KGHSH, CDR2 LQKENI. The germline V and J ends were trimmed by 0 bases and 3 bases, with 11 bases remaining between them. The CDR3 here is CASSPPTGKKETQYF. CDR3 sequence (DNA): TGTGCCAGCTCACCACCGACGGGGAAAAAAGAGACCCAGTACTTC.

The chain combines TRBV11-2 with TRBJ1-2; TRBD1 might be the D (6 bases). Trimming removed 5 bases at V and 6 bases at J, with 19 bases between. Per germline, CDR1 SGHAT and CDR2 FQNNGV. This CDR3 region has 15 residues. CDR3 nucleotide sequence: TGTGCCAGCAGCAAGATCAGGGGACCCCTGAATGGCTACACCTTC. Its translation is CASSKIRGPLNGYTF.

This clone has just a few counts. The chain uses TRBV2 and TRBJ1-6; D perhaps matches TRBD1 (6 bases). This CDR3 is 14 amino acids long. The V and J ends lost 5 bases and 7 bases respectively, with 12 bases between them. Germline V gene lookup returns CDR1 SNHLY and CDR2 FYNNEI. The CDR3 DNA reads TGTGCCAGCAGTCTAAGACAGGAGAATTCACCCCTCCACTTT. This encodes CASSLRQENSPLHF.

This rearrangement joins TRBV3-1 (or the pseudogene TRBV3-2) to TRBJ1-2, with D possibly matching TRBD1 (6 bases). The CDR3 sequence is 13 residues long. Germline V lookup: CDR1 LGHDT, CDR2 YNNKEL (reference sequence). Trimming cost V 4 bases and J 5 bases, with 11 bases left between them. CDR3 nucleotides: TGTGCCAGCAGCCGAGGACAGTTTTATGGCTACACCTTC. Protein: CASSRGQFYGYTF.

This chain links TRBV13 with TRBJ2-3; maybe TRBD2 (5 bases). The CDR3 is 13 amino acids. V was shortened by 4 bases and J by 4 bases, with 9 bases between the two germline ends. CDR1 is PRHDT, CDR2 FYEKMQ, per germline (reference sequence). The CDR3 DNA is TGTGCCAGCAGCTACCGGGGTGCAGATACGCAGTATTTT. The encoded protein is CASSYRGADTQYF.

The rearrangement links TRBV21-1 to TRBJ1-3; TRBD1 reflects the table's D call only, with no check against the DNA. TRBV21-1 has pseudogene status. This CDR3 is built from 17 residues. CDR3 region: CASSVGAAATSGNTIYF. The CDR3 nucleotides are TGTGCCAGCAGCGTGGGGGCAGCAGCAACATCTGGAAACACCATATATTTT.

The chain joins TRBV5-5 to TRBJ1-1, with D perhaps matching TRBD1 (6 bases). This CDR3 has 15 residues. Germline values: CDR1 SGHKS, CDR2 YYEKEE (reference sequence). Trimming took 5 bases from V and 8 from J, leaving 22 bases between them. The CDR3 here is CASRNPAGRTAEAFF. CDR3 sequence (DNA): TGTGCCAGCAGGAACCCGGCAGGCCGGACAGCCGAAGCTTTCTTT.

This clone was counted once. The chain joins TRBV18 to TRBJ1-5, with 7 bases aligning to TRBD1. Per germline, CDR1 KGHSH and CDR2 LQKENI. Trimming at V came to 2 bases and at J to 5 bases, leaving 6 bases not matched to a gene. The CDR3 sequence is 15 residues long. CDR3 sequence (DNA): TGTGCCAGCTCACCAGGGGACAGACTAGATCAGCCCCAGCATTTT. Protein sequence: CASSPGDRLDQPQHF.

This clone came up once. This rearrangement joins TRBV7-8 to TRBJ1-2; 11 bases agree with TRBD1. V shed 3 bases and J 3 bases; nucleotides not matched to a gene: 3. This CDR3 has 15 amino acids. Germline V gene data show CDR1 as SGHVS and CDR2 as FQNEAQ. The CDR3 sequence is CASSFGQGAYYGYTF. The CDR3 nucleotides are TGTGCCAGCAGCTTCGGACAGGGGGCTTACTATGGCTACACCTTC.

J is TRBJ2-1 and V is TRBV24-1; TRBD2 might be the D (5 bases). The ends were cut back, 8 bases at V and 4 bases at J, with 14 bases in the middle. CDR1 and CDR2 from the germline V gene are KGHDR and SFDVKD. This CDR3 has 14 amino acids. The CDR3 DNA is TGTGCCACCACAGATGCCAAGCGGTACAATGAGCAGTTCTTC. Encoded protein: CATTDAKRYNEQFF.

This rearrangement joins TRBV28 to TRBJ1-4, with 11 bases lining up with TRBD1. Germline V lookup: CDR1 MDHEN, CDR2 SYDVKM. Trimming at V came to 6 bases and at J to 4 bases, leaving 7 bases not matched to a gene. This CDR3 is built from 16 residues. The CDR3 DNA follows: TGTGCCAGCAGCTTAGCCGGGACAGGGGGTAATGAAAAACTGTTTTTT. This encodes CASSLAGTGGNEKLFF.

DNA of the CDR3: TGTGCCAGCAGCTTGGCCCCAGGGGGGTTCCTCACCGGGGAGCTGTTTTTT. It specifies CASSLAPGGFLTGELFF. The V call is TRBV5-8, the J call TRBJ2-2; tentative D call: TRBD1 (7 bases). CDR1 and CDR2 from the germline V gene are SGHTS and YDEGEE. The CDR3 length is 17 residues. V was clipped by 0 bases and J by 4 bases, with 16 bases between them. Based on the CDR3 plus reference TRBV5-8 and TRBJ2-2, the full variable domain is EAGVTQSPTHLIKTRGQQATLRCSPISGHTSVYWYQQALGLGLQFLLWYDEGEERNRGNFPPRFSGRQFPNYSSELNVNALELEDSALYLCASSLAPGGFLTGELFFGEGSRLTVL.

This chain joins TRBV29-1 and TRBJ2-3; 10 bases agree with TRBD2. The CDR3 runs to 14 residues. The germline V gene has CDR1 SQVTM and CDR2 ANQGSEA. The V gene end was trimmed by 4 bases and the J gene end by 2 bases; junction bases not matched to a gene: 3. CDR3 sequence reads: CSVASGSTTDTQYF. The CDR3 DNA follows: TGCAGCGTTGCTAGCGGGAGTACCACAGATACGCAGTATTTT.

This rearrangement joins TRBV11-2 to TRBJ1-1; D not certain. This CDR3 comprises 11 residues. Germline V CDR1 and CDR2: SGHAT, FQNNGV. The germline V and J ends were trimmed by 0 bases and 7 bases, with 3 bases remaining between them. The CDR3 spells CASSLDHEAFF. In DNA, the CDR3 is TGTGCCAGCAGCTTAGATCATGAAGCTTTCTTT.

The chain couples TRBV28 to TRBJ1-2; the match to TRBD1 covers 7 bases. This CDR3 is built from 16 residues. V shed 5 bases, J shed 4 bases, and the junction held 13 bases outside the gene matches. Germline V lookup: CDR1 MDHEN, CDR2 SYDVKM. CDR3 protein: CASSPTGGQRSYGYTF. CDR3 DNA: TGTGCCAGCAGTCCCACTGGGGGACAGCGAAGCTATGGCTACACCTTC.

This sequence joins TRBV10-3 and TRBJ2-3; TRBD2 agrees at 8 bases. Germline values: CDR1 ENHRY, CDR2 SYGVKD. J gave up 4 bases and V 10 bases, and 4 bases lay outside the gene matches. This CDR3 is built from 12 residues. CDR3 in amino acids: CATAGGSDTQYF. In nucleotides, the CDR3 is TGTGCCACCGCGGGAGGTTCAGATACGCAGTATTTT.